These 5 T cell receptor beta chains came from one sample sequenced in a study of identical twins. TCRdb passed the 5' RACE reads through MiXCR, listing each CDR3 protein once. The sample records about 720,000 distinct CDR3 sequences, around a sixth being singletons. The sample also formed part of further work on T cells expressing NK-cell markers.

The specimen was PBMCs. Receptors were obtained from a woman aged 18-29 years in good health.

This clonotype has a handful of counts. The chain uses TRBV12-3 or TRBV12-4 and TRBJ1-6; perhaps TRBD1 as D (6 bases). V shed 6 bases and J shed 2 bases, with 8 bases lying between them. The length of the CDR3 is 14 residues. The CDR3 sequence is CASRRDTYNSPLHF. The CDR3 coding sequence is TGTGCCAGCAGACGGGACACCTATAATTCACCCCTCCACTTT.

The rearrangement uses TRBV4-3 and TRBJ2-5; 9 bases map to TRBD2. This CDR3 spans 16 amino acids. Germline lookup yields CDR1 LGHNA and CDR2 YSLEER. V trimming: 0 bases; J trimming: 7 bases; junction bases outside the gene matches: 9. The CDR3 reads CASSQDGAGGPGTQYF. CDR3 DNA: TGCGCCAGCAGCCAAGATGGGGCGGGAGGGCCTGGGACCCAGTACTTC.

This clonotype was seen a few times. J is TRBJ2-2 and V is TRBV6-2 or TRBV6-3, with 11 bases aligning to TRBD2. The V gene's germline CDR1 is MNHEY and CDR2 SVGEGT. The CDR3 has 15 amino acids. Trimming cost V 6 bases and J 4 bases; bases outside gene matches: 4. The CDR3 DNA is TGTGCCAGCAGGCCCGGACTAGCGGGCACCGGGGAGCTGTTTTTT. It translates to CASRPGLAGTGELFF.

The CDR3 region has the DNA TGTGCCAGCAGGTCGGGACTAGCGGGGGACTACGAGCAGTACTTC. Translated: CASRSGLAGDYEQYF. This chain links TRBV7-9 with TRBJ2-7; 14 bases are a match to TRBD2. CDR3 length: 15 amino acids. V lost 6 bases, J lost 3 bases, and 4 bases stayed unmatched. CDR1 and CDR2 (germline): SEHNR, FQNEAQ (reference sequence).

This clonotype was found once. The chain combines TRBV21-1 with TRBJ2-6; the table's D call TRBD2 went unverified against the DNA. TRBV21-1 is a recognized pseudogene. The CDR3 is made up of 22 amino acids. CDR3: CASSKRYKGRTRPFTGANVLTF. CDR3 bases: TGTGCCAGCAGCAAACGTTATAAGGGCCGGACAAGGCCTTTTACTGGGGCCAACGTCCTGACTTTC.